This TCR beta chain is from a study of blood T cell repertoires in COVID-19. Study-level information: Whether acute or convalescent, the COVID-19 samples came from the United States, Italy and Spain.

Using immunoSEQ multiplex PCR, the repertoire was profiled, and TCRdb retains in-frame clones only, with some absent. This table has 120,000 or so clones, about 87% appearing once. The V and J ends lost 1 base and 4 bases respectively, with 8 bases between them. Germline loops: CDR1 SGHTA, CDR2 FQGNSA. The CDR3 has 14 amino acids. Sample share makes this clone medium-sized. The specimen was peripheral blood. The source is a woman in her forties or fifties with acute or convalescent COVID-19. The chain links TRBV7-2 to TRBJ1-5; D is uncertain. Here the CDR3 reads CASSLERGNQPQHF. CDR3 coding DNA: TGTGCCAGCAGCTTAGAGCGGGGAAATCAGCCCCAGCATTTT.